A selection of T cell receptor beta chains follows, all from one sample in a study of neurological immune-mediated disorders. TCRdb recomputed calls from the 5' RACE reads with MiXCR, one row per CDR3 protein. Here the sample spans about 74,000 distinct CDR3 sequences, around 5% being singletons. The sequenced material came from PBMCs. All receptors come from a man between 18 and 29 years old with multiple sclerosis. CDR3s include the opening cysteine and the closing phenylalanine or tryptophan.

CDR3aa: CASSRTSGSKYNEQFF
v_gene: TRBV9
len: 16

CDR3aa: CASRYSPSSGNTIYF
v_gene: TRBV9
len: 15

CDR3aa: CASTRPLTAGDTQYF
v_gene: TRBV7-2
len: 15

CDR3aa: CATAVMTGELFF
v_gene: TRBV24-1
len: 12

CDR3aa: CASSLGATINSPLHF
v_gene: TRBV5-5
len: 15

CDR3aa: CASSLLGIGRNNEKLFF
v_gene: TRBV7-6
len: 17

CDR3aa: CSAVWAGGFDEQFF
v_gene: TRBV20-1
len: 14

CDR3aa: CASSRQTGAEQYF
v_gene: TRBV12-3/TRBV12-4
len: 13

CDR3aa: CASSASGSYNEQFF
v_gene: TRBV5-1
len: 14

CDR3aa: CASSGRENYEQYF
v_gene: TRBV5-4
len: 13

CDR3aa: CASSLNRNTEAFF
v_gene: TRBV7-2
len: 13

CDR3aa: CASRRLDGSGRSYEQYF
v_gene: TRBV6-6
len: 17

CDR3aa: CASSPGTEKYEQYF
v_gene: TRBV5-1
len: 14

CDR3aa: CSARLSDHGYTF
v_gene: TRBV20-1
len: 12

CDR3aa: CSARGLAGGISDTQYF
v_gene: TRBV20-1
len: 16